Below are 18 T cell receptor beta chains sequenced from a single sample in a study of OX40 agonist ivuxolimab in advanced cancers. Clones were sequenced by immunoSEQ multiplex PCR, and TCRdb holds only the in-frame ones, with some missing. The sample consists of about 62,000 clones, around 93% of them appearing once. Sequences were derived from CD4+ or CD8+ T cells sorted from blood, sampled in a trial of the OX40 agonist ivuxolimab. The receptor source for this set is an adult with an advanced solid tumor such as melanoma, head and neck, liver or kidney cancer.

The CDR3 sequence: CATSSRLADYEQYF. The CDR3 DNA sequence: TGTGCCACCAGCAGTCGACTAGCCGACTACGAGCAGTACTTC. The J gene is TRBJ2-5, the V gene TRBV15; 7 bases match TRBD2. The J call may be faulty, since TRBJ2-7 better matches the DNA end. The CDR3 runs 14 residues. CDR1 and CDR2 from the germline V gene are LNHNV and YYDKDF (reference sequence).

The chain combines TRBV19 with TRBJ2-7, with 7 bases that match TRBD1. The V segment lost 7 bases and the J segment 5 bases; nucleotides outside the gene matches: 8. The CDR3 is made up of 13 amino acids. The germline CDR1 and CDR2 sequences are LNHDA and SQIVND (reference sequence). CDR3 sequence: CASKGAGLNEQYF. The CDR3, as DNA: TGTGCCAGTAAGGGGGCGGGTCTCAACGAGCAGTACTTC.

The chain employs TRBV6-1 and TRBJ2-7; no reliable D call. The V and J ends lost 5 bases and 4 bases respectively, with 15 bases between them. CDR1 is MNHNS and CDR2 is SASEGT in the germline V gene. The CDR3 spans 14 residues. Here the CDR3 DNA reads TGTGCCAGCAGTTTGACTCCAGAAACTTACGAGCAGTACTTC. This sequence encodes CASSLTPETYEQYF.

V is TRBV19 and J is TRBJ2-7; D is possibly TRBD1 (6 bases). The CDR3 runs to 15 residues. CDR1 and CDR2 (germline): LNHDA, SQIVND (reference sequence). V was clipped by 6 bases and J by 2 bases, with 17 bases between them. The CDR3 coding sequence is TGTGCCAGTAGCCCGGGACACCTAACTCCCTACGAGCAGTACTTC. Amino acids: CASSPGHLTPYEQYF.

The chain has TRBV19 and TRBJ2-7; D gene ambiguous. V was cut by 3 bases and J by 6 bases, with 12 bases left in between. This CDR3 region has 13 residues. CDR1 LNHDA and CDR2 SQIVND come from the germline V gene (reference sequence). In nucleotides, the CDR3 is TGTGCCAGTAGTATGGGGTCTGATGGCGAGCAGTACTTC. Protein product: CASSMGSDGEQYF.

V is TRBV4-2 and J is TRBJ2-7, with TRBD2 matching over 11 bases. Germline V CDR1 and CDR2: LGHNA, YNFKEQ. The CDR3 has 20 residues. With V trimmed by 0 bases and J by 7 bases, 20 bases remained unmatched. The CDR3 DNA reads as TGTGCCAGCAGCCAAGACGGGACGCCGGGGCTAGCGGGAGGCCGGGTGGAGCAGTACTTC. This gives the protein CASSQDGTPGLAGGRVEQYF.

The chain employs TRBV5-1 and TRBJ2-5, with TRBD1 matching 7 bases. Trimming took 8 bases from V and 3 from J; bases not matched to a gene: 4. CDR1 and CDR2 (germline): SGHRS, YFSETQ. The CDR3 contains 12 residues. The DNA of the CDR3 is TGCGCCAGTCGGGACAGAGAAGAGACCCAGTACTTC. It translates to CASRDREETQYF.

The V and J genes are TRBV7-6 and TRBJ2-2, with D possibly being TRBD2 (5 bases). Germline-derived CDR1 and CDR2 are SGHVS and FNYEAQ. This CDR3 contains 13 residues. The germline V and J ends were trimmed by 4 bases and 6 bases, with 9 bases remaining between them. The CDR3 here is CASSSRGSGELFF. CDR3 coding DNA: TGTGCCAGCAGCTCCCGGGGTTCCGGGGAGCTGTTTTTT.

The chain employs TRBV18 and TRBJ2-7; maybe TRBD2 (6 bases). The V gene's germline CDR1 is KGHSH and CDR2 LQKENI. With 4 bases removed from V and 1 base from J, the gap between germline ends came to 17 bases. This CDR3 is 16 amino acids long. The CDR3 sequence: CASSQTQGGGSYEQYF. CDR3 bases: TGTGCCAGCTCACAGACCCAGGGAGGTGGATCCTACGAGCAGTACTTC.

The chain has TRBV5-6 and TRBJ2-1; TRBD1 agrees at 9 bases. The CDR3 runs to 14 residues. Germline V gives CDR1 SGHDT, CDR2 YYEEEE. Trimming removed 0 bases from V and 8 bases from J; junction bases left unmatched: 3. The CDR3: CASSLVYRGHEQFF. As DNA, the CDR3 is TGTGCCAGCAGCTTGGTTTACAGGGGGCATGAGCAGTTCTTC.

V gene TRBV5-4 combines with J gene TRBJ1-2; 12 positions agree with TRBD1. The J segment lost 6 bases and the V segment lost 4 bases, leaving 4 bases of the junction unmatched. CDR1 and CDR2 (germline): SGHNT, YYREEE (reference sequence). The CDR3 length is 14 residues. The CDR3 DNA follows: TGTGCCAGCAGCATGGGACAGGGGGCCGATGGCTACACCTTC. Protein product: CASSMGQGADGYTF.

This chain connects TRBV6-1 to TRBJ2-7; D is unresolved. Germline V CDR1 and CDR2: MNHNS, SASEGT. This CDR3 contains 11 residues. V lost 5 bases, J lost 4 bases, and 6 bases lay in between. CDR3 nucleotides: TGTGCCAGCAGTTACCAATACGAGCAGTACTTC. Protein product: CASSYQYEQYF.

The rearrangement uses TRBV19 and TRBJ1-1; 9 bases fit TRBD1. This CDR3 spans 13 amino acids. CDR1 is LNHDA, CDR2 SQIVND, per germline (reference sequence). The ends lost 8 bases at V and 4 bases at J; junction bases unmatched: 5. CDR3: CASANRGLTEAFF. The DNA for the CDR3 is TGTGCCAGTGCAAACAGGGGGCTCACTGAAGCTTTCTTT. Drawing the rest from reference TRBV19 and TRBJ1-1, the complete variable domain is DGGITQSPKYLFRKEGQNVTLSCEQNLNHDAMYWYRQDPGQGLRLIYYSQIVNDFQKGDIAEGYSVSREKKESFPLTVTSAQKNPTAFYLCASANRGLTEAFFGQGTRLTVV.

This chain uses TRBV2 with TRBJ1-1, with 7 bases identical to TRBD1. Germline loops: CDR1 SNHLY, CDR2 FYNNEI. V lost 4 bases and J lost 1; bases outside the gene matches: 6. CDR3 length: 15 amino acids. Here the CDR3 reads CASSGGTETNTEAFF. The CDR3 DNA reads as TGTGCCAGCAGTGGGGGGACAGAGACGAACACTGAAGCTTTCTTT.

The table lists this clone with a count of one. J is TRBJ2-7 and V is TRBV9, with TRBD2 identical over 13 bases. The CDR3 sequence is 16 residues long. Germline trimming cut 0 bases from V and 6 bases from J; bases unmatched to any gene: 6. Germline V gene sequence: CDR1 SGDLS, CDR2 YYNGEE. CDR3 nucleotides: TGTGCCAGCAGCGTAGGGGGACTAGCGGGGCCTACCGAGCAGTACTTC. Translating gives CASSVGGLAGPTEQYF.

The chain combines TRBV6-5 with TRBJ2-3; 9 bases are a match to TRBD1. Germline-derived CDR1 and CDR2 are MNHEY and SVGAGI. The CDR3 contains 16 residues. The V segment lost 1 base and the J segment 4 bases; nucleotides outside the gene matches: 6. As DNA, the CDR3 is TGTGCCAGCAGTTACTTCGGGACAGGGTCCCCAGATACGCAGTATTTT. This encodes CASSYFGTGSPDTQYF.

V is TRBV2 and J is TRBJ2-7; 8 nucleotides agree with TRBD2. V was pared by 5 bases and J by 2 bases, with 11 bases of the junction left unmatched. The CDR3 runs 16 residues. CDR1 and CDR2 (germline): SNHLY, FYNNEI. In nucleotides, the CDR3 is TGTGCCAGCAGTCCGGGACTAGAAAGATTCACCTACGAGCAGTACTTC. It specifies CASSPGLERFTYEQYF.

The rearrangement joins TRBV18 to TRBJ1-1, with 7 bases lining up with TRBD1. Germline V gene data show CDR1 as KGHSH and CDR2 as LQKENI. After removal of 6 bases from V and 3 bases from J, the junction contained 4 bases not matched to a gene. The CDR3 loop spans 13 amino acids. As DNA, the CDR3 is TGTGCCAGCTCCGAACAGGGGTACACTGAAGCTTTCTTT. Its translation: CASSEQGYTEAFF.